This T cell receptor (beta chain) came from a study of OX40 agonist ivuxolimab in advanced cancers. Some clones are missing from TCRdb's copy, which holds only in-frame ones; the method was immunoSEQ multiplex PCR. The sample comprises tens of thousands of clones, 86% of which are singletons, and roughly 31% rests with the top ten. The V and J ends lost 1 base and 10 bases, in that order; junction bases with no gene match: 1. The CDR3 spans 12 residues. Germline-derived CDR1 and CDR2 are SGHNT and YENEEA. Specimen: CD4+ or CD8+ T cells sorted from blood, collected in a trial of the OX40 agonist ivuxolimab. The V and J genes are TRBV11-3 and TRBJ2-1; 7 bases align to TRBD2. This clonotype originated in an adult with an advanced solid tumor such as melanoma, head and neck, liver or kidney cancer. The CDR3 sequence is CASSLGGGEQFF. CDR3 nucleotides: TGTGCCAGCAGCTTAGGGGGAGGGGAGCAGTTCTTC. The entire variable domain, with the rest obtained from reference TRBV11-3 and TRBJ2-1, is as follows: EAGVVQSPRYKIIEKKQPVAFWCNPISGHNTLYWYLQNLGQGPELLIRYENEEAVDDSQLPKDRFSAERLKGVDSTLKIQPAELGDSAVYLCASSLGGGEQFFGPGTRLTVL.